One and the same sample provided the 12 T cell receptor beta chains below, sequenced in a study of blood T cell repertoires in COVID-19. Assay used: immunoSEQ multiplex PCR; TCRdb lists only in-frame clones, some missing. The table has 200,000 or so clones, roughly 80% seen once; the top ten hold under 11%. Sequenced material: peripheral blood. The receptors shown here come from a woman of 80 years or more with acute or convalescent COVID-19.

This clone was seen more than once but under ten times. CDR3 nucleotide sequence: TGTGCCAGCAGTCGGAGGGACTTTCTTCCCTACGAGCAGTACTTC. Protein: CASSRRDFLPYEQYF. This rearrangement joins TRBV6-6 to TRBJ2-7; D possibly corresponds to TRBD2 (6 bases). The CDR3 length is 15 residues. Germline CDR1 and CDR2: MNHNY and SVGAGI (reference sequence). V gave up 5 bases and J gave up 2 bases, with 16 bases separating them.

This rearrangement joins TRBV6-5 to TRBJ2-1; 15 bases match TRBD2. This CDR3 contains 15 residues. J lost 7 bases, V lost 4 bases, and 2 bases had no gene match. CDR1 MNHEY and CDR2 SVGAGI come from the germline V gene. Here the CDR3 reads CASSSGTSGRNEQFF. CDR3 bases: TGTGCCAGCAGTTCCGGGACTAGCGGGAGGAATGAGCAGTTCTTC.

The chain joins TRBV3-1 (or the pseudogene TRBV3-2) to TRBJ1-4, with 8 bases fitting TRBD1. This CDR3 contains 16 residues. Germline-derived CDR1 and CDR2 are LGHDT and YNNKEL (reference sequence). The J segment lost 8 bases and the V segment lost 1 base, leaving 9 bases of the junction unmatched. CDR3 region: CASSQVGQGTKEKLFF. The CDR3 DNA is TGTGCCAGCAGCCAAGTCGGACAGGGTACGAAGGAAAAACTGTTTTTT.

As DNA, the CDR3 is TGTGCCAGTAGCTGGGAGCGGGAGGGATATTCACAGTTCTTC. Its translation: CASSWEREGYSQFF. The genes are TRBV19 and TRBJ2-1; 10 nucleotides match TRBD2. The CDR3 extends over 14 amino acids. V was clipped by 6 bases and J by 13 bases; unmatched bases: 12. Germline CDR1 is LNHDA and CDR2 is SQIVND (reference sequence).

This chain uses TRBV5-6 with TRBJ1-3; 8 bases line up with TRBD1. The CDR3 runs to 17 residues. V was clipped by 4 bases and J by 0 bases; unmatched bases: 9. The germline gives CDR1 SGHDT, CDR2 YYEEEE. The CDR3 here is CASSPTRTGSSGNTIYF. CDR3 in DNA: TGTGCCAGCAGCCCGACGAGGACAGGGAGCTCTGGAAACACCATATATTTT.

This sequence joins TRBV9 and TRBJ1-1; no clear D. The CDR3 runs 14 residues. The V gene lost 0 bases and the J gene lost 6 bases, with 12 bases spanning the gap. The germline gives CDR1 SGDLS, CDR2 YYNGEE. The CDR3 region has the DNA TGTGCCAGCAGCGTAGCTCCAGCGAGAGCTGAAGCTTTCTTT. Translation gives CASSVAPARAEAFF.

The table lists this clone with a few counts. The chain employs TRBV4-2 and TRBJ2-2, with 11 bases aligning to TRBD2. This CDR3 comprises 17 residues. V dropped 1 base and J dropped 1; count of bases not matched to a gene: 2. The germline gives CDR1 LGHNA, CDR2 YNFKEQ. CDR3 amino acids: CASSQGTSGLNTGELFF. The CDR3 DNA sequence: TGTGCCAGCAGCCAAGGGACTAGCGGGCTGAACACCGGGGAGCTGTTTTTT.

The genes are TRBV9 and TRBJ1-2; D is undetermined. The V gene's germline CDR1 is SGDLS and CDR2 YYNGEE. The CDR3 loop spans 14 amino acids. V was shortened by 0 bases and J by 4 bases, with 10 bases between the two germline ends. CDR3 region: CASSVGGGTYGYTF. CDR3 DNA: TGTGCCAGCAGCGTAGGAGGAGGCACCTATGGCTACACCTTC.

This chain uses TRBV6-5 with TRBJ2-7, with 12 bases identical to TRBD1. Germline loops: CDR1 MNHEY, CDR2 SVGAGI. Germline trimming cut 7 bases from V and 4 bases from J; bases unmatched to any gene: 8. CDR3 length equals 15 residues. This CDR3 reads CASTYGGQGAYEQYF. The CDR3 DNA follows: TGTGCCAGCACCTATGGGGGACAGGGGGCTTACGAGCAGTACTTC.

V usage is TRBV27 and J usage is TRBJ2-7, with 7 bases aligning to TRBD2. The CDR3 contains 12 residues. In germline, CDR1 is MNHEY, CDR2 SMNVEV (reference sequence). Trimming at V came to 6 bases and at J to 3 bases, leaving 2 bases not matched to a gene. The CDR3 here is CASRGGYYEQYF. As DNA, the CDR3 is TGTGCCAGCAGGGGAGGGTACTACGAGCAGTACTTC.

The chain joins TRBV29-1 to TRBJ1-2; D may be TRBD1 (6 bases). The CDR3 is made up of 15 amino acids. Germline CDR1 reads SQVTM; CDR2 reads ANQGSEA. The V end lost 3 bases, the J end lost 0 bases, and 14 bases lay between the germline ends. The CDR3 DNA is TGCAGCGTTGACCAGGGGTTCGCAACTAACTATGGCTACACCTTC. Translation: CSVDQGFATNYGYTF.

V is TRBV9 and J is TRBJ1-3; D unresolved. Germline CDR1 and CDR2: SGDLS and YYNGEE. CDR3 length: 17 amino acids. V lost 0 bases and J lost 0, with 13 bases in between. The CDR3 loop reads CASSVVGRPSSGNTIYF. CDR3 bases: TGTGCCAGCAGCGTAGTGGGCAGGCCGAGCTCTGGAAACACCATATATTTT.